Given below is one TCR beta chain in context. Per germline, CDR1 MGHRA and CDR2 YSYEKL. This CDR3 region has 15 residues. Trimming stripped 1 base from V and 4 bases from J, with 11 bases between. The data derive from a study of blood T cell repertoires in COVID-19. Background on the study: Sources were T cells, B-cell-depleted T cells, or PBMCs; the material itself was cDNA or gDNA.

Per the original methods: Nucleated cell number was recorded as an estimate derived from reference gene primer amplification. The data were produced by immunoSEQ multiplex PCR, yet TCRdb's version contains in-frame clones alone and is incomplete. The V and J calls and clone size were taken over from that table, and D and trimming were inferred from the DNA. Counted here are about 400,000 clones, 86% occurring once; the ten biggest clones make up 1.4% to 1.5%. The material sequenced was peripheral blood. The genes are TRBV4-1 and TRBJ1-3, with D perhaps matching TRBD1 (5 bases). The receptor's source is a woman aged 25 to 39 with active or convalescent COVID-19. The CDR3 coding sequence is TGCGCCAGCAGCCAAGTAGGGGCGGGGGGAAACACCATATATTTT. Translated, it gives CASSQVGAGGNTIYF.